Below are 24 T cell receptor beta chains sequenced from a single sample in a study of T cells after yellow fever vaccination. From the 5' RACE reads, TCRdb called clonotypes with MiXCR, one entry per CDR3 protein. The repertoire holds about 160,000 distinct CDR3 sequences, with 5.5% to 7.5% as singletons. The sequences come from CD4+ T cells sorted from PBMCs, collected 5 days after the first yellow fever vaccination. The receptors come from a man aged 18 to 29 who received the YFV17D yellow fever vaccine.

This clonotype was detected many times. In DNA form, the CDR3 reads TGTGCCACCAGTGACGGGACATCAAATCAGCCCCAGCATTTT. It specifies CATSDGTSNQPQHF. The chain employs TRBV24-1 and TRBJ1-5; a possible D gene is TRBD1 (6 bases). The germline V and J ends were trimmed by 4 bases and 4 bases, with 10 bases remaining between them. Germline assignment: CDR1 KGHDR and CDR2 SFDVKD. This CDR3 has 14 residues.

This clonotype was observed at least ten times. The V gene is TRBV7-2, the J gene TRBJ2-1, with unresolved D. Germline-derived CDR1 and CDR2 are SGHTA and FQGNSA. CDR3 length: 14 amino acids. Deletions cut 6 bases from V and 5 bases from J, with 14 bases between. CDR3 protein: CASSFVVFDNEQFF. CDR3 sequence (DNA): TGTGCCAGCAGTTTCGTGGTGTTCGACAATGAGCAGTTCTTC.

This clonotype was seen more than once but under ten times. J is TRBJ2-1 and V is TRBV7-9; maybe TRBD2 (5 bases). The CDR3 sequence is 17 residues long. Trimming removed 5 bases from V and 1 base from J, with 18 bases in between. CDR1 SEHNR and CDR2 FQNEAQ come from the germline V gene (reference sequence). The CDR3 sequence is CASSPPPRAVSYNEQFF. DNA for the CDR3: TGTGCCAGCAGCCCCCCTCCGAGGGCGGTTTCCTACAATGAGCAGTTCTTC.

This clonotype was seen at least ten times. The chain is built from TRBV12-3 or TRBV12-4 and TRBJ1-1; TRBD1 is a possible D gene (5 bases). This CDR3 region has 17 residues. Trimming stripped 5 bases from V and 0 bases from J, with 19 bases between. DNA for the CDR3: TGTGCCAGCAGTCTGGGACCGGCAGGGCAAATGAACACTGAAGCTTTCTTT. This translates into CASSLGPAGQMNTEAFF.

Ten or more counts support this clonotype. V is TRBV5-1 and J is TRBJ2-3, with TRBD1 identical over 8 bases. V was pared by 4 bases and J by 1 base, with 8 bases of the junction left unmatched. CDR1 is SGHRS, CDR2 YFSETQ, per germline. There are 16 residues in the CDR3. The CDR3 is CASSTLTGVGTDTQYF. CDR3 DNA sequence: TGCGCCAGCAGCACCCTGACAGGGGTTGGCACAGATACGCAGTATTTT.

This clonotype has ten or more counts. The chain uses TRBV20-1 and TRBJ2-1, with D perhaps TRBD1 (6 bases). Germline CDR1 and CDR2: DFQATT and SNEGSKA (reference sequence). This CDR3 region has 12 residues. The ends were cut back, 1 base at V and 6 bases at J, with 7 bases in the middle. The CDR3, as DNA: TGCAGTGCTAGAGGGGACATCAATGAGCAGTTCTTC. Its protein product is CSARGDINEQFF.

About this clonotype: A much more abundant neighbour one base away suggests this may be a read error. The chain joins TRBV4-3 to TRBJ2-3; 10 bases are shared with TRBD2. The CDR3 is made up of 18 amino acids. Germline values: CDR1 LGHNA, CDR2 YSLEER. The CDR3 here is CACSQRSPSGGYTDTQYF. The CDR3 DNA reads TGCGCCTGCAGCCAAAGGTCCCCTAGCGGGGGATACACAGATACGCAGTATTTT.

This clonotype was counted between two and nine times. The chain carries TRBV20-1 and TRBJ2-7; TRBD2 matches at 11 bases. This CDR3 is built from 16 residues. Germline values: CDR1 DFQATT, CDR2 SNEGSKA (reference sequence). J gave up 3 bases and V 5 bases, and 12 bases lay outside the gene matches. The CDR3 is CSAWRGGTSGNYEQYF. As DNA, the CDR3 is TGCAGTGCTTGGAGGGGGGGGACTAGCGGAAACTACGAGCAGTACTTC.

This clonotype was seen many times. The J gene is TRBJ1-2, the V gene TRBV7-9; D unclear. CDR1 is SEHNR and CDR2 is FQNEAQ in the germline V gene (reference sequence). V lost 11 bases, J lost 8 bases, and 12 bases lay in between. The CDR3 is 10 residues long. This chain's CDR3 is CAGSGGGYTF. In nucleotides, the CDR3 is TGTGCCGGCTCGGGTGGAGGCTACACCTTC.

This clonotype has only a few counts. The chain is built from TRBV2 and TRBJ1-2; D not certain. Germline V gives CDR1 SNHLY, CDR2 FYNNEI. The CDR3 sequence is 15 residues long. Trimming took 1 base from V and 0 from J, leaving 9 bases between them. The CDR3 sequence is CASSEEGQANYGYTF. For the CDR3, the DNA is TGTGCCAGCAGTGAAGAGGGCCAAGCTAACTATGGCTACACCTTC.

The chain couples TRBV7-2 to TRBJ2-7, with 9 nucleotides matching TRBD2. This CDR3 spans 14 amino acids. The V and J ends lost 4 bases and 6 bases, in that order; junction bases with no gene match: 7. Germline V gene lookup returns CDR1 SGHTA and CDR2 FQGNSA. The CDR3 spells CASSWASGVFEQYF. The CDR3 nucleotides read TGTGCCAGCAGCTGGGCTAGCGGGGTTTTCGAGCAGTACTTC.

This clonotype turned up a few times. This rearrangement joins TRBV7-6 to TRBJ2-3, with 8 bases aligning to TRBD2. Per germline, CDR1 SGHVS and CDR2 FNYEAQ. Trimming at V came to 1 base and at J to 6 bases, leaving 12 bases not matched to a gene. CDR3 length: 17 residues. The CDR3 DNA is TGTGCCAGCAGCTTAGGTGGGCGGGGGGCCCACCGGGATACGCAGTATTTT. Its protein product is CASSLGGRGAHRDTQYF.

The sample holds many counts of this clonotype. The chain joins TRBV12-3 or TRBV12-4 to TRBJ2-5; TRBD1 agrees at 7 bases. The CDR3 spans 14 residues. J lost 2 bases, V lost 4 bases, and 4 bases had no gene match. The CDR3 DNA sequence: TGTGCCAGCAGTTGGGGGACAGCTCAAGAGACCCAGTACTTC. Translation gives CASSWGTAQETQYF.

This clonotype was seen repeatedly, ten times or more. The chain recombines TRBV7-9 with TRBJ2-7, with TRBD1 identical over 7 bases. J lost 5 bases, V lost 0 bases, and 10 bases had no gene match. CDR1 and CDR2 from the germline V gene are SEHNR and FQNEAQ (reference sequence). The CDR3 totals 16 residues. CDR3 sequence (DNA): TGTGCCAGCAGCTTAGCATTGGGACAGAGGCTTGACGAGCAGTACTTC. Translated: CASSLALGQRLDEQYF.

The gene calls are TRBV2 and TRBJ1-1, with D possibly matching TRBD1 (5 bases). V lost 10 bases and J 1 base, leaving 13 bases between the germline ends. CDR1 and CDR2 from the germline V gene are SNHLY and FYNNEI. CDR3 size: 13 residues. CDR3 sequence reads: CATQTEKNTEAFF. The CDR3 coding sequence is TGTGCCACCCAGACAGAGAAGAACACTGAAGCTTTCTTT.

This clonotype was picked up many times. CDR3 nucleotides: TGTGCCAGCAGTAGGGTGGATGAAGCTTTCTTT. Translated, it gives CASSRVDEAFF. This rearrangement joins TRBV5-6 to TRBJ1-1; unclear D gene. The CDR3 loop spans 11 amino acids. The V and J ends lost 5 bases and 7 bases respectively, with 9 bases between them. Germline V CDR1 and CDR2: SGHDT, YYEEEE.

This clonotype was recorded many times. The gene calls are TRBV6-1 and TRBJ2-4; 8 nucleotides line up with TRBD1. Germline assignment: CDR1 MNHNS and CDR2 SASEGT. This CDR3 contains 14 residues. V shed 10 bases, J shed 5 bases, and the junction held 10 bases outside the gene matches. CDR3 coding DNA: TGTGCCACACGGACAGGGCTCTATGAAAACATTCAGTACTTC. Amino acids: CATRTGLYENIQYF.

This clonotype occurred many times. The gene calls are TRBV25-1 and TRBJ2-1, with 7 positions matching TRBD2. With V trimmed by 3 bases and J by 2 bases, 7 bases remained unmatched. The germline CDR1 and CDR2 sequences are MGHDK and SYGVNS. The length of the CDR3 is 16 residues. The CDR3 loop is CASSDAGAGAYNEQFF. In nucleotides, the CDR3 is TGTGCCAGCAGTGACGCCGGTGCGGGAGCCTACAATGAGCAGTTCTTC.

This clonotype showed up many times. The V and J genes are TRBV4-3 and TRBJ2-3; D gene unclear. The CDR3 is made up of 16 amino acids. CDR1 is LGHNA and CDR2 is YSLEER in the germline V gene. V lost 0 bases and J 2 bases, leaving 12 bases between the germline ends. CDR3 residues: CASSQELRLSTDTQYF. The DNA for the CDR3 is TGCGCCAGCAGCCAAGAGTTACGCCTCTCCACAGATACGCAGTATTTT.

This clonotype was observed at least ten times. The CDR3 DNA is TGTGCCAGCAGCTTGGCGTCTGGTTCGGGACATAACTACGAGCAGTACTTC. This gives the protein CASSLASGSGHNYEQYF. The rearrangement uses TRBV5-6 and TRBJ2-7, with D possibly TRBD1 on 6 matching bases. V dropped 0 bases and J dropped 3 bases, with 19 bases sitting between them. This CDR3 contains 17 residues. In germline, CDR1 is SGHDT, CDR2 YYEEEE. Complete variable domain (other parts from reference TRBV5-6 and TRBJ2-7): DAGVTQSPTHLIKTRGQQVTLRCSPKSGHDTVSWYQQALGQGPQFIFQYYEEEERQRGNFPDRFSGHQFPNYSSELNVNALLLGDSALYLCASSLASGSGHNYEQYFGPGTRLTVT.

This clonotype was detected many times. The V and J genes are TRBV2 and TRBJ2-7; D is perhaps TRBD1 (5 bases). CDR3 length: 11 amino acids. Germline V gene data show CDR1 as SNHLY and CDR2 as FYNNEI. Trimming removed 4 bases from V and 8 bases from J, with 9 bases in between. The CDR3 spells CASSADKQQYV. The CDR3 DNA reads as TGTGCCAGCAGTGCGGACAAGCAGCAGTACGTC.

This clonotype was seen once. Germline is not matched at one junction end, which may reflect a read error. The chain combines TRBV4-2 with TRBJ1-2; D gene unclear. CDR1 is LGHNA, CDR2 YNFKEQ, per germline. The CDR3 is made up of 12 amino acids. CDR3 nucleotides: TGTGCCAGGAGCCCCGGGCTCCACGGCTACACCTTC. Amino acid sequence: CARSPGLHGYTF.

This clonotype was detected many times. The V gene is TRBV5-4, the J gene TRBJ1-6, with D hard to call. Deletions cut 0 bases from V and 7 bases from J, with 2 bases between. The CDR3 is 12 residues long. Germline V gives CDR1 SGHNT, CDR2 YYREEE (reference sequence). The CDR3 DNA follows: TGTGCCAGCAGCTTGGACAATTCACCCCTCCACTTT. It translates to CASSLDNSPLHF.

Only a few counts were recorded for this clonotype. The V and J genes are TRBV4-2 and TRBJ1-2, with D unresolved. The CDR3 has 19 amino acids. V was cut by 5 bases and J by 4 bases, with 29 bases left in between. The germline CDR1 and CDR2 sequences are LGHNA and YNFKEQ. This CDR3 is CASSTTEVSGRRRLYGYTF. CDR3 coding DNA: TGTGCCAGCAGCACTACCGAGGTCTCTGGGCGGCGACGACTCTATGGCTACACCTTC.